Listed here are 20 T cell receptor beta chains from one sample, sequenced in a study of blood T cell repertoires in COVID-19 (dated by TCRdb to about 2020). Receptor amplification or capture employed the immunoSEQ multiplex PCR assay. Not all clones reach the TCRdb copy of this immuneACCESS table, which keeps in-frame sequences only. Checked studies attribute under half of the gap to unresolved V genes and leave the rest unexplained. Within this sample are approximately 290,000 clones, with 70% to 90% of them counted one time only. The leading ten clones occupy roughly 4% of the sample. Sequenced material: PBMCs or T cells enriched from blood (not recorded which). The receptors were sampled from a woman in her thirties who had recovered from COVID-19.

This chain joins TRBV7-3 and TRBJ2-1; D is perhaps TRBD2 (5 bases). CDR1 is SGHTA, CDR2 FQGTGA, per germline. Deletions cut 0 bases from V and 0 bases from J, with 9 bases between. The CDR3 consists of 16 residues. The CDR3 DNA sequence: TGTGCCAGCAGCTTAACTCTAGCCTTCTCCTACAATGAGCAGTTCTTC. Translated, it gives CASSLTLAFSYNEQFF.

The chain carries TRBV6-5 and TRBJ2-7, with D uncertain. Germline loops: CDR1 MNHEY, CDR2 SVGAGI. V shed 0 bases and J shed 2 bases, with 5 bases lying between them. This CDR3 contains 13 residues. As DNA, the CDR3 is TGTGCCAGCAGTTACTCTACTACCTACGAGCAGTACTTC. It is translated as CASSYSTTYEQYF.

The chain recombines TRBV20-1 with TRBJ1-6; a possible D gene is TRBD1 (6 bases). Germline CDR1 reads DFQATT; CDR2 reads SNEGSKA (reference sequence). CDR3 length: 13 amino acids. Trimming left V 3 bases short and J 9 bases short, with 12 bases between. CDR3 protein: CSASSGAGSPLHF. The CDR3 coding sequence is TGCAGTGCTAGTTCAGGGGCCGGTTCACCCCTCCACTTT.

The rearrangement uses TRBV11-2 and TRBJ1-1; the D is unclear. Trimming took off 6 bases at V and 3 bases at J, with 17 bases between the two ends. Per the germline V gene, CDR1 is SGHAT and CDR2 is FQNNGV. CDR3 size: 15 residues. CDR3 in amino acids: CASSLPGRVDTEAFF. The CDR3, as DNA: TGTGCCAGCAGTCTCCCGGGGAGGGTCGACACTGAAGCTTTCTTT.

The chain carries TRBV7-9 and TRBJ1-5, with 7 bases fitting TRBD1. Germline V gives CDR1 SEHNR, CDR2 FQNEAQ (reference sequence). V shed 5 bases and J 0 bases; nucleotides not matched to a gene: 4. CDR3 length equals 15 residues. The CDR3 spells CASSPGQVSNQPQHF. In DNA, the CDR3 is TGTGCCAGCAGCCCTGGACAGGTTAGCAATCAGCCCCAGCATTTT.

This rearrangement joins TRBV24-1 to TRBJ2-2, with a tentative D call TRBD1 (6 bases). The CDR3 is 16 residues long. The V gene's germline CDR1 is KGHDR and CDR2 SFDVKD. Trimming cost V 4 bases and J 0 bases, with 11 bases left between them. The CDR3 here is CATSDHRDANTGELFF. CDR3 DNA sequence: TGTGCCACCAGTGACCACAGGGACGCGAACACCGGGGAGCTGTTTTTT.

CDR3 DNA sequence: TGTGCCAGCAGCCAAGGGGACAGGGGGCGCTTTTATGGCTACACCTTC. Encoded protein: CASSQGDRGRFYGYTF. This chain joins TRBV5-5 and TRBJ1-2, with 12 nucleotides matching TRBD1. The germline V gene encodes CDR1 SGHKS and CDR2 YYEKEE (reference sequence). The CDR3 totals 16 residues. Losses at the gene ends were 4 bases for V and 5 bases for J; bases not matched to a gene: 9.

This chain links TRBV5-1 with TRBJ1-2; D possibly corresponds to TRBD1 (6 bases). The ends were cut back, 0 bases at V and 0 bases at J, with 15 bases in the middle. CDR3 length equals 17 residues. The germline CDR1 and CDR2 sequences are SGHRS and YFSETQ. Here the CDR3 reads CASSLAGRGSSNYGYTF. The CDR3 DNA reads as TGCGCCAGCAGCTTGGCGGGCAGGGGAAGTTCTAACTATGGCTACACCTTC.

This clone was seen many times. The chain has TRBV27 and TRBJ2-7, with 11 bases that match TRBD1. Germline CDR1 MNHEY, CDR2 SMNVEV (reference sequence). V was pared by 2 bases and J by 2 bases, with 2 bases of the junction left unmatched. The CDR3 spans 15 residues. The CDR3 spells CASSLGTGGAYEQYF. In DNA form, the CDR3 reads TGTGCCAGCAGTTTAGGGACAGGGGGGGCCTACGAGCAGTACTTC.

The chain links TRBV25-1 to TRBJ1-5, with D uncertain. This CDR3 contains 15 residues. The ends were cut back, 3 bases at V and 7 bases at J, with 16 bases in the middle. Germline V gives CDR1 MGHDK, CDR2 SYGVNS. The CDR3 here is CASSERGRDAQPQHF. CDR3 DNA sequence: TGTGCCAGCAGTGAGCGGGGAAGGGATGCACAGCCCCAGCATTTT.

V usage is TRBV28 and J usage is TRBJ2-3, with 8 bases aligning to TRBD2. Germline CDR1 reads MDHEN; CDR2 reads SYDVKM. The ends lost 5 bases at V and 8 bases at J; junction bases unmatched: 3. The CDR3 is 12 amino acids. The CDR3 bases are TGTGCCAGCAGTCCGGGGGGGGGTACGCAGTATTTT. As protein: CASSPGGGTQYF.

The V and J genes are TRBV18 and TRBJ2-3, with 8 bases fitting TRBD2. The V segment lost 0 bases and the J segment 2 bases; nucleotides outside the gene matches: 1. This CDR3 region has 15 residues. CDR1 is KGHSH, CDR2 LQKENI, per germline. This CDR3 is CASSPPAGATDTQYF. The CDR3 region has the DNA TGTGCCAGCTCACCACCAGCGGGGGCCACAGATACGCAGTATTTT.

The CDR3 bases are TGTGCCAGCAGCGGCGCGGATCCCTCCTACGAGCAGTACTTC. Its protein product is CASSGADPSYEQYF. The chain uses TRBV9 and TRBJ2-7; D not certain. The CDR3 length is 14 residues. The germline CDR1 and CDR2 sequences are SGDLS and YYNGEE. V was trimmed by 3 bases and J by 0 bases, leaving 10 bases between them.

The V gene is TRBV28, the J gene TRBJ1-1; 7 nucleotides align to TRBD1. V shed 3 bases, J shed 0 bases, and the junction held 13 bases outside the gene matches. CDR3 length equals 18 residues. Per germline, CDR1 MDHEN and CDR2 SYDVKM. CDR3 nucleotide sequence: TGTGCCAGCAGTTTCTTAAGATGGCCGGGACAGTTGAACACTGAAGCTTTCTTT. Encoded protein: CASSFLRWPGQLNTEAFF.

The chain employs TRBV30 and TRBJ2-4; D gene unclear. CDR1 and CDR2 (germline): GTSNPN, SVGIG (reference sequence). This CDR3 region has 13 residues. The V end lost 2 bases, the J end lost 0 bases, and 5 bases lay between the germline ends. The DNA of the CDR3 is TGTGCCTGGAGTTACGGAGCCAAAAACATTCAGTACTTC. Protein sequence: CAWSYGAKNIQYF. Full variable domain (outside the CDR3, taken from reference TRBV30 and TRBJ2-4): SQTIHQWPATLVQPVGSPLSLECTVEGTSNPNLYWYRQAAGRGLQLLFYSVGIGQISSEVPQNLSASRPQDRQFILSSKKLLLSDSGFYLCAWSYGAKNIQYFGAGTRLSVL.

The chain joins TRBV21-1 to TRBJ2-3; the table's D call, TRBD2, was not checked against the DNA. TRBV21-1 is a pseudogene segment. The CDR3 runs to 19 residues. CDR3 sequence: CASSKARGKNLSSTDTQYF. CDR3 nucleotides: TGTGCCAGCAGCAAAGCGAGAGGGAAGAACCTCTCTAGCACAGATACGCAGTATTTT.

CDR3: CASSVEPKKNTEAFF. The CDR3 bases are TGTGCCAGCAGCGTAGAGCCCAAGAAGAACACTGAAGCTTTCTTT. The chain combines TRBV9 with TRBJ1-1; D uncertain. Trimming shortened V by 0 bases and J by 1 base, and 10 bases separated the two germline ends. Germline CDR1 and CDR2: SGDLS and YYNGEE. This CDR3 has 15 residues.

This chain links TRBV11-2 with TRBJ2-4; D perhaps matches TRBD1 (6 bases). This CDR3 is 14 amino acids long. The V end lost 4 bases, the J end lost 5 bases, and 12 bases lay between the germline ends. Germline V gene data show CDR1 as SGHAT and CDR2 as FQNNGV. CDR3 in DNA: TGTGCCAGCAGCTCACTACAGGGTCAAAACATTCAGTACTTC. This sequence encodes CASSSLQGQNIQYF.

The rearrangement links TRBV4-1 to TRBJ2-5; D not resolved. The V gene's germline CDR1 is MGHRA and CDR2 YSYEKL. The V end lost 4 bases, the J end lost 5 bases, and 14 bases lay between the germline ends. The CDR3 runs 14 residues. This CDR3 is CASSPWPRRETQYF. In nucleotides, the CDR3 is TGCGCCAGCAGCCCCTGGCCCCGGCGGGAGACCCAGTACTTC.

The V and J genes are TRBV5-1 and TRBJ1-4; tentative D call: TRBD1 (6 bases). The CDR3 totals 16 residues. Between the trimmed V and J ends, which lost 2 bases and 1 base, there was a span of 12 bases. Germline V gene data show CDR1 as SGHRS and CDR2 as YFSETQ. CDR3 sequence (DNA): TGCGCCAGCAGCTTATCTACCAGGGGAACTAATGAAAAACTGTTTTTT. It codes for CASSLSTRGTNEKLFF.